These 14 T cell receptor beta chains originate from one sample sequenced in a study of T-cell memory formation after mild COVID-19. TCRdb re-derived calls from the 5' RACE reads in MiXCR, one entry per CDR3 protein. The sample lists tens of thousands of distinct CDR3 sequences, around a quarter occurring once. Sequencing input: PBMCs or a T cell subset sorted from them (not recorded which). The source is a man aged 18 to 35 who had mild COVID-19 (a few samples of this study predate the infection). Cell type and time point are not known.

The chain joins TRBV4-1 to TRBJ2-1; D may match TRBD1 or TRBD2 (6 bases each). The CDR3 length is 15 residues. The germline V gene has CDR1 MGHRA and CDR2 YSYEKL. With 1 base removed from V and 7 bases from J, the gap between germline ends came to 14 bases. The CDR3 coding sequence is TGCGCCAGCAGCCAAGTAGAGGGGGGCGGGAATGAGCAGTTCTTC. It is translated as CASSQVEGGGNEQFF.

This clonotype came up a few times. This chain connects TRBV3-1 to TRBJ1-5; the D is unclear. This CDR3 has 17 amino acids. V was shortened by 0 bases and J by 6 bases, with 18 bases between the two germline ends. The V gene's germline CDR1 is LGHDT and CDR2 YNNKEL (reference sequence). The CDR3 sequence: CASSQDLRWRSVQPQHF. Here the CDR3 DNA reads TGTGCCAGCAGCCAAGATCTCCGCTGGCGGAGTGTTCAGCCCCAGCATTTT. The whole variable domain, remainder taken from reference TRBV3-1 and TRBJ1-5, is DTAVSQTPKYLVTQMGNDKSIKCEQNLGHDTMYWYKQDSKKFLKIMFSYNNKELIINETVPNRFSPKSPDKAHLNLHINSLELGDSAVYFCASSQDLRWRSVQPQHFGDGTRLSIL.

The V and J genes are TRBV7-2 and TRBJ2-7, with D possibly being TRBD1 (6 bases). Germline CDR1 and CDR2: SGHTA and FQGNSA. The CDR3 is 14 residues long. V was clipped by 5 bases and J by 2 bases, with 13 bases between them. This chain's CDR3 is CASSLGQLAYEQYF. CDR3 coding DNA: TGTGCCAGCAGCCTTGGACAGTTAGCCTACGAGCAGTACTTC.

The V and J genes are TRBV20-1 and TRBJ1-2; 9 bases match TRBD1. V trimming: 2 bases; J trimming: 5 bases; junction bases outside the gene matches: 15. Germline V gene sequence: CDR1 DFQATT, CDR2 SNEGSKA (reference sequence). This CDR3 region has 17 residues. The CDR3 loop reads CSARRPTGTGSWYGYTF. In nucleotides, the CDR3 is TGCAGTGCTAGAAGACCTACCGGGACAGGGTCTTGGTATGGCTACACCTTC.

V is TRBV4-1 and J is TRBJ1-1; D is unresolved. Germline V gene data show CDR1 as MGHRA and CDR2 as YSYEKL. The CDR3 covers 12 residues. V gave up 1 base and J gave up 2 bases, with 2 bases separating them. The CDR3 DNA is TGCGCCAGCAGCCAAGGAAACACTGAAGCTTTCTTT. It specifies CASSQGNTEAFF.

Worth noting for this clonotype: The junction departs from the called germline gene at one end, perhaps through a read error. The V and J genes are TRBV7-7 and TRBJ2-5; tentative D call: TRBD1 (6 bases). Looked up from germline, CDR1 is SSHAT and CDR2 is FNYEAQ (reference sequence). This CDR3 has 13 residues. The chain's CDR3 is CASSLQGKETQYF. In nucleotides, the CDR3 is TGTGCTAGCAGCTTACAGGGAAAAGAGACCCAGTACTTC.

This clonotype showed up just a few times. The chain combines TRBV3-1 with TRBJ2-1, with TRBD2 identical over 12 bases. V dropped 1 base and J dropped 5; count of bases not matched to a gene: 9. CDR1 is LGHDT and CDR2 is YNNKEL in the germline V gene (reference sequence). This CDR3 contains 18 residues. CDR3 sequence reads: CASSQGLAGGSSHNEQFF. DNA of the CDR3: TGTGCCAGCAGCCAAGGGCTAGCGGGGGGGTCATCCCACAATGAGCAGTTCTTC.

In this sample, this clonotype turned up a few times. The rearrangement joins TRBV7-9 to TRBJ2-7; the D is unclear. This CDR3 contains 13 residues. The V end lost 6 bases, the J end lost 7 bases, and 16 bases lay between the germline ends. Germline CDR1 SEHNR, CDR2 FQNEAQ (reference sequence). The CDR3 reads CASRDRINEEQYF. The CDR3 nucleotides are TGTGCCAGCAGGGACCGGATAAATGAAGAGCAGTACTTC.

The chain combines TRBV7-9 with TRBJ1-2; D call uncertain. The CDR3 consists of 14 residues. With 1 base removed from V and 4 bases from J, the gap between germline ends came to 10 bases. Germline V gives CDR1 SEHNR, CDR2 FQNEAQ (reference sequence). The CDR3 spells CASSLVYQAYGYTF. CDR3 DNA sequence: TGTGCCAGCAGCTTAGTTTATCAGGCCTATGGCTACACCTTC.

Only a few counts were recorded for this clonotype. V usage is TRBV6-5 and J usage is TRBJ1-4; 11 bases are a match to TRBD1. V shed 5 bases, J shed 7 bases, and the junction held 3 bases outside the gene matches. Germline CDR1 MNHEY, CDR2 SVGAGI. This CDR3 is built from 14 residues. The CDR3 DNA reads TGTGCCAGCAGTCGGACAGGGGGCCTTGAAAAACTGTTTTTT. It yields the protein CASSRTGGLEKLFF.

The V call is TRBV3-1, the J call TRBJ2-7; 9 positions match TRBD1. V dropped 4 bases and J dropped 2; count of bases not matched to a gene: 6. The CDR3 consists of 15 residues. The V gene's germline CDR1 is LGHDT and CDR2 YNNKEL (reference sequence). CDR3 in DNA: TGTGCCAGCAGCCCAGGGACAGGGCCGACCTACGAGCAGTACTTC. Its protein is CASSPGTGPTYEQYF.

CDR3 sequence: CASSLRGSGGETQYF. For the CDR3, the DNA is TGTGCCAGCAGCTTAAGGGGATCAGGGGGAGAGACCCAGTACTTC. The chain is built from TRBV7-2 and TRBJ2-5; 7 nucleotides match TRBD1. Germline trimming cut 2 bases from V and 4 bases from J; bases unmatched to any gene: 7. The CDR3 length is 15 residues. Germline CDR1 reads SGHTA; CDR2 reads FQGNSA.

This clonotype was seen a few times. The rearrangement links TRBV29-1 to TRBJ1-2, with D tentatively TRBD1 (5 bases). The CDR3 is 14 residues long. The V end lost 4 bases, the J end lost 5 bases, and 17 bases lay between the germline ends. Per the germline V gene, CDR1 is SQVTM and CDR2 is ANQGSEA. As DNA, the CDR3 is TGCAGCGTTGGTGATGACGGGGGTCTTTATGGCTACACCTTC. It codes for CSVGDDGGLYGYTF.

This clonotype has just a few counts. The chain recombines TRBV6-2 or TRBV6-3 with TRBJ2-7; D may be TRBD1 (6 bases). CDR1 is MNHEY, CDR2 SVGEGT, per germline. This CDR3 is built from 13 residues. V was pared by 3 bases and J by 6 bases, with 12 bases between. CDR3 in amino acids: CASSYNRVREQYF. The CDR3 DNA sequence: TGTGCCAGCAGTTATAACAGGGTACGCGAGCAGTACTTC.